The rows below give T cell receptor beta chains drawn from one sample of a study of blood T cell repertoires in COVID-19. Profiled with immunoSEQ multiplex PCR; TCRdb holds only in-frame clones, not every one. The data contain about 250,000 clones, approximately 83% of them singletons. The sequenced sample was peripheral blood. The receptors were gathered from a human donor in a cohort sampled during active COVID-19. Both conserved end residues are part of each CDR3. D genes are given only for firm matches. Expanded clones get a size class; other rows say once, few or many, or leave the size out.

V gene: TRBV11-2
clone size: -
J gene: TRBJ1-1
D gene: -
CDR3 length: 13
CDR3 protein: CASSLQGRTEAFF
CDR3 DNA: TGTGCCAGCAGCTTACAGGGCCGCACTGAAGCTTTCTTT

V gene: TRBV10-2
clone size: -
J gene: TRBJ2-1
D gene: -
CDR3 length: 15
CDR3 protein: CASRKDGRGVNEQFF
CDR3 DNA: TGCGCCAGCAGGAAGGACGGGAGAGGGGTCAATGAGCAGTTCTTC

V gene: TRBV7-9
clone size: once
J gene: TRBJ1-2
D gene: -
CDR3 length: 17
CDR3 protein: CASSRTGRGVANYGYTF
CDR3 DNA: TGTGCCAGCAGCCGTACAGGGCGAGGGGTGGCTAACTATGGCTACACCTTC

V gene: TRBV9
clone size: -
J gene: TRBJ1-1
D gene: TRBD1
CDR3 length: 15
CDR3 protein: CASTSAGGSDTEAFF
CDR3 DNA: TGTGCCAGCACAAGTGCAGGGGGTAGTGACACTGAAGCTTTCTTT

V gene: TRBV19
clone size: -
J gene: TRBJ2-5
D gene: -
CDR3 length: 14
CDR3 protein: CASMGGKYQETQYF
CDR3 DNA: TGTGCCAGTATGGGGGGAAAATACCAAGAGACCCAGTACTTC

V gene: TRBV7-9
clone size: -
J gene: TRBJ2-2
D gene: -
CDR3 length: 17
CDR3 protein: CASSSNWPESGTGELFF
CDR3 DNA: TGTGCCAGCAGCTCCAATTGGCCGGAGTCAGGGACCGGGGAGCTGTTTTTT

V gene: TRBV18
clone size: once
J gene: TRBJ2-1
D gene: -
CDR3 length: 16
CDR3 protein: CASSSYGRRAGDEQFF
CDR3 DNA: TGTGCCAGCTCCTCGTACGGTAGGAGGGCCGGGGATGAGCAGTTCTTC

V gene: TRBV12-1
clone size: -
J gene: TRBJ1-2
D gene: -
CDR3 length: 19
CDR3 protein: CASSFNLRRQAAPNYGYTF
CDR3 DNA: TGTGCCAGCAGCTTTAATCTCCGGCGTCAGGCCGCCCCCAACTATGGCTACACCTTC

V gene: TRBV6-4
clone size: once
J gene: TRBJ1-1
D gene: -
CDR3 length: 12
CDR3 protein: CASRGTLTEAFF
CDR3 DNA: TGTGCCAGCAGGGGGACACTAACTGAAGCTTTCTTT

V gene: TRBV12-3/TRBV12-4
clone size: -
J gene: TRBJ1-6
D gene: -
CDR3 length: 12
CDR3 protein: CASSISGSPLHF
CDR3 DNA: TGTGCCAGCAGTATTTCAGGGTCACCCCTCCACTTT

V gene: TRBV5-1
clone size: -
J gene: TRBJ1-2
D gene: TRBD1
CDR3 length: 17
CDR3 protein: CASSLLPGQGENYGYTF
CDR3 DNA: TGCGCCAGCAGCTTGCTTCCGGGACAGGGTGAGAACTATGGCTACACCTTC

V gene: TRBV7-2
clone size: -
J gene: TRBJ2-6
D gene: -
CDR3 length: 15
CDR3 protein: CASSLGRSGANVLTF
CDR3 DNA: TGTGCCAGCAGCTTAGGTCGCTCTGGGGCCAACGTCCTGACTTTC

V gene: TRBV2
clone size: -
J gene: TRBJ2-2
D gene: TRBD2
CDR3 length: 15
CDR3 protein: CASSESGRASGELFF
CDR3 DNA: TGTGCCAGCAGTGAAAGTGGGAGGGCCTCCGGGGAGCTGTTTTTT

V gene: TRBV3-1/TRBV3-2
clone size: -
J gene: TRBJ1-4
D gene: TRBD1
CDR3 length: 14
CDR3 protein: CASTPGTGIEKLFF
CDR3 DNA: TGTGCCAGCACCCCCGGGACAGGGATAGAAAAACTGTTTTTT

V gene: TRBV20-1
clone size: -
J gene: TRBJ2-7
D gene: -
CDR3 length: 13
CDR3 protein: CSASPSGGYEQYF
CDR3 DNA: TGCAGTGCTAGTCCCTCAGGGGGGTACGAGCAGTACTTC

V gene: TRBV5-1
clone size: once
J gene: TRBJ2-3
D gene: TRBD2
CDR3 length: 17
CDR3 protein: CASSFTGTSGPTDTQYF
CDR3 DNA: TGCGCCAGCAGCTTTACCGGGACTAGTGGGCCCACAGATACGCAGTATTTT

V gene: TRBV29-1
clone size: -
J gene: TRBJ2-7
D gene: -
CDR3 length: 12
CDR3 protein: CSVGTGSHEQYF
CDR3 DNA: TGCAGCGTGGGAACAGGGTCCCACGAGCAGTACTTC